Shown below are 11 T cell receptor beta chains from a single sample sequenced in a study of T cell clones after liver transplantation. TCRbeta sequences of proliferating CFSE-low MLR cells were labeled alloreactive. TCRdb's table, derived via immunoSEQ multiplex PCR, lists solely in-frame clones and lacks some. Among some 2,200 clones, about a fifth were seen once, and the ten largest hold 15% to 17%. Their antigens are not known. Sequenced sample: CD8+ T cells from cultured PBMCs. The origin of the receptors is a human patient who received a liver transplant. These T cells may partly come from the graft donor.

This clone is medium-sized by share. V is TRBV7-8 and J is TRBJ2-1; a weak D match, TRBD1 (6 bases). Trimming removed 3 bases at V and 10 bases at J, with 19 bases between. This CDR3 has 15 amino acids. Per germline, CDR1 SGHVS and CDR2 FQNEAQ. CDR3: CASSFGVVGAAEQFF. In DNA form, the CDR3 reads TGTGCCAGCAGCTTTGGGGTAGTGGGGGCGGCCGAGCAGTTCTTC.

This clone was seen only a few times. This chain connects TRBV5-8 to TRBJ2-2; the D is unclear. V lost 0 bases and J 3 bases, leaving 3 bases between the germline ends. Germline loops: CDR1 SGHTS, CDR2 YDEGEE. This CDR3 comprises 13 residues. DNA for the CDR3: TGTGCCAGCAGCTTGGTCGACACCGGGGAGCTGTTTTTT. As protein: CASSLVDTGELFF.

Here the CDR3 reads CASSGILSRKTYGYTF. In DNA form, the CDR3 reads TGTGCCAGCTCCGGCATTCTCTCGCGAAAGACCTATGGCTACACCTTC. The rearrangement uses TRBV5-5 and TRBJ1-2; D uncertain. The CDR3 totals 16 residues. Germline values: CDR1 SGHKS, CDR2 YYEKEE (reference sequence). V lost 7 bases to trimming and J lost 4 bases, with 23 bases between them. The variable domain in full, with the rest retrieved from reference TRBV5-5 and TRBJ1-2, is DAGVTQSPTHLIKTRGQQVTLRCSPISGHKSVSWYQQVLGQGPQFIFQYYEKEERGRGNFPDRFSARQFPNYSSELNVNALLLGDSALYLCASSGILSRKTYGYTFGSGTRLTVV.

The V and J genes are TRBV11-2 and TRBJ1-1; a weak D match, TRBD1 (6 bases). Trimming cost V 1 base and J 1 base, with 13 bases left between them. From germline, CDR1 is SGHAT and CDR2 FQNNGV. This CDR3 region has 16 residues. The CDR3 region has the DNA TGTGCCAGCAGCTTAGTCCGGGGGCAGGGGAACACTGAAGCTTTCTTT. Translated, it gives CASSLVRGQGNTEAFF.

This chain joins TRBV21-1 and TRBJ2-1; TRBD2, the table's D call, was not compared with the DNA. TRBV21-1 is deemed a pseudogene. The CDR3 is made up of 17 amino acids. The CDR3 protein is CASRGEVATPSDNEQFF. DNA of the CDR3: TGTGCCAGCAGGGGTGAGGTAGCTACACCTTCCGACAATGAGCAGTTCTTC.

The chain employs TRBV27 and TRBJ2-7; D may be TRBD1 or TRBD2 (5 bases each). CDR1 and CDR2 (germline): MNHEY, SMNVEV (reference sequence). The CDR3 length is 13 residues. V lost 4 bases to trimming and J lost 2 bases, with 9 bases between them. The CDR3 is CASSYGATYEQYF. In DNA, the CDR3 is TGTGCCAGCAGTTACGGGGCTACCTACGAGCAGTACTTC.

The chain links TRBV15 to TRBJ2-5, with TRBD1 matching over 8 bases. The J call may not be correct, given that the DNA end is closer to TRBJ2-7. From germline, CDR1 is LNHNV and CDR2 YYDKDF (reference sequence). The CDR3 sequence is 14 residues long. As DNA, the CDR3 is TGTGCCACCAGCTTACGGACAGGGAGAGGCGAGCAGTACTTC. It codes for CATSLRTGRGEQYF.

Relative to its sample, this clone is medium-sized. CDR3 sequence reads: CASGPLSSYEQYF. The DNA of the CDR3 is TGCGCCAGCGGACCTTTAAGCTCCTACGAGCAGTACTTC. The chain links TRBV5-1 to TRBJ2-7; D ambiguous. Trimming left V 7 bases short and J 0 bases short, with 11 bases between. Germline values: CDR1 SGHRS, CDR2 YFSETQ. CDR3 length: 13 residues.

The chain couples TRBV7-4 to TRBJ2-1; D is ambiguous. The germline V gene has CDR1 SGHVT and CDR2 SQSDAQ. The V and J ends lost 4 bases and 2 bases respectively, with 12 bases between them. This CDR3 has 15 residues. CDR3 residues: CASSSRPSPYNEQFF. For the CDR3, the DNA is TGTGCCAGCAGCTCCCGGCCCTCACCCTACAATGAGCAGTTCTTC.

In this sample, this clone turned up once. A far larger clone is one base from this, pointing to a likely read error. CDR3 protein: CASSVTGAQPQHF. For the CDR3, the DNA is TGTGCCAGCAGCGTGACAGGGGCTCAGCCCCAGCATTTT. V and J are TRBV27 and TRBJ1-5, with 8 bases matching TRBD1. Trimming removed 6 bases from V and 6 bases from J; junction bases left unmatched: 4. The CDR3 length is 13 residues. Germline V gene data show CDR1 as MNHEY and CDR2 as SMNVEV (reference sequence).

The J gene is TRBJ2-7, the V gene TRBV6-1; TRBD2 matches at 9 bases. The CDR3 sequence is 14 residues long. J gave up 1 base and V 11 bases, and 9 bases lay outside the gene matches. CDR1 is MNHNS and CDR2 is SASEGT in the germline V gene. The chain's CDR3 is CAGSLAGESYEQYF. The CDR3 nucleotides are TGTGCCGGAAGTTTAGCGGGAGAGTCCTACGAGCAGTACTTC.